This TCR beta chain was recorded in a study of OX40 agonist ivuxolimab in advanced cancers. Study-wide background: Ivuxolimab, an agonistic anti-OX40 (CD134) antibody, was given to patients.

Study-wide results and caveats: In general, CD8+ T cells held more expanded clones than CD4+ did, on average. The CD4+ and CD8+ T cells in the blood had expanded clonally by week 6 at 0.1 to 3.0 mg/kg. A proportion of nonresponders additionally exhibited low normalized T-cell clonal expansion.

V shed 0 bases, J shed 4 bases, and the junction held 13 bases outside the gene matches. The CDR3 spans 18 residues. The V gene's germline CDR1 is LGHNA and CDR2 YSLEER. For this clone: Its antigen is unidentified.

The data were produced by immunoSEQ multiplex PCR, yet TCRdb's version contains in-frame clones alone and is incomplete. The repertoire includes under 100,000 clones, around 92% of them detected once, and nearly 0.55% sits in the top ten. Source: CD4+ or CD8+ T cells sorted from blood, taken in a trial of the OX40 agonist ivuxolimab. This clonotype originated in an adult with an advanced solid tumor such as melanoma, head and neck, liver or kidney cancer. The chain employs TRBV4-3 and TRBJ2-3, with TRBD1 matching over 7 bases. CDR3 DNA sequence: TGCGCCAGCAGCCAAGACTTAATGGACGGGACAGTGCCAGATACGCAGTATTTT. This gives the protein CASSQDLMDGTVPDTQYF.